This T cell receptor (beta chain) was captured in a study of regulatory T cells in long-lasting Graves disease. The time point is: newly diagnosed GD, antithyroid drugs for less than 3 months. TCR sequences were obtained from RNA taken from PBMCs. The CDR3 runs 14 residues. V was trimmed by 1 base and J by 8 bases, leaving 12 bases between them. With iRepertoire HTBI primers and Arm-PCR of CDR3 regions, TCR beta libraries were built. TCRdb reanalysed the multiplex PCR reads using MiXCR and keeps one entry per CDR3 protein. The table includes about 310,000 distinct CDR3 sequences, 15% to 20% detected once. This clonotype was picked up many times.

The chain uses TRBV12-3 or TRBV12-4 and TRBJ1-5; perhaps TRBD1 as D (5 bases). The sequencing here drew on peripheral blood mononuclear cells (PBMCs), taken at new diagnosis, from a patient treated with antithyroid drugs. This receptor was taken from a female donor with Graves disease. The CDR3: CASSLGSGSKPQHF. The DNA for the CDR3 is TGTGCCAGCAGTTTAGGGTCAGGGTCAAAGCCCCAGCATTTT.